The 31 T cell receptor beta chains listed next were all sequenced from one sample in a study of CD4 and CD8 cells across lung adenocarcinoma regions. Using its own MiXCR run on the PCR reads, TCRdb lists one record per CDR3 protein. The table has roughly 6,000 distinct CDR3 sequences, roughly 53% seen once. The specimen sequenced was CD8+ T cells from the margin of a lung tumor. These receptors were taken from a male donor with lung adenocarcinoma. The CD4 and CD8 labels of this study may be unreliable.

This clonotype was observed at least ten times. The chain uses TRBV6-1 and TRBJ1-4; maybe TRBD1 (6 bases). The CDR3 has 15 amino acids. With 6 bases removed from V and 3 bases from J, the gap between germline ends came to 14 bases. The germline V gene has CDR1 MNHNS and CDR2 SASEGT. In DNA, the CDR3 is TGTGCCAGCAGCATAAACAGGGACCCTAATGAAAAACTGTTTTTT. This codes for CASSINRDPNEKLFF.

The chain links TRBV4-1 to TRBJ2-3; TRBD1 agrees at 9 bases. This CDR3 has 16 residues. V gave up 2 bases and J gave up 4 bases; unmatched junction bases: 7. The germline CDR1 and CDR2 sequences are MGHRA and YSYEKL. The CDR3 loop is CASSQTGTGSADTQYF. The CDR3 DNA is TGCGCCAGCAGCCAAACCGGGACAGGGAGCGCAGATACGCAGTATTTT.

This chain uses TRBV10-2 with TRBJ1-2, with a tentative D call TRBD1 (5 bases). The CDR3 is 14 amino acids. Trimming pared 7 bases from V and 5 bases from J, leaving 17 bases between. The germline CDR1 and CDR2 sequences are WSHSY and SAAADI. Written as DNA, the CDR3 is TGCGCCAGCAAGGACGAGGTTGGGGGATATGGCTACACCTTC. Protein sequence: CASKDEVGGYGYTF.

This sequence joins TRBV6-1 and TRBJ2-4, with TRBD2 matching over 8 bases. Germline V CDR1 and CDR2: MNHNS, SASEGT. CDR3 length: 19 amino acids. V lost 2 bases, J lost 0 bases, and 12 bases stayed unmatched. As DNA, the CDR3 is TGTGCCAGCAGTGAATTCGGCGGGAGGTCAATCTTAGCCAAAAACATTCAGTACTTC. Protein: CASSEFGGRSILAKNIQYF.

The rearrangement uses TRBV10-1 and TRBJ2-3, with D possibly matching TRBD2 (5 bases). CDR3 length: 13 residues. Trimming cost V 10 bases and J 3 bases, with 14 bases left between them. Germline CDR1 WNHNN, CDR2 SYGVQD (reference sequence). CDR3: CATELEGTDTQYF. The DNA of the CDR3 is TGCGCCACCGAACTAGAAGGTACAGATACGCAGTATTTT.

The chain is built from TRBV27 and TRBJ2-3, with 8 nucleotides matching TRBD1. The V gene's germline CDR1 is MNHEY and CDR2 SMNVEV (reference sequence). The CDR3 loop spans 12 amino acids. After removal of 8 bases from V and 6 bases from J, the junction contained 4 bases not matched to a gene. The CDR3 loop reads CASGTGPDTQYF. The CDR3, as DNA: TGTGCCAGCGGGACAGGCCCGGATACGCAGTATTTT.

This clonotype has only one observation. The CDR3 nucleotides are TGTGCCACCAGCAGAAAGGGACAGGGGTTATCCACCGGGGAGCTGTTTTTT. This translates into CATSRKGQGLSTGELFF. This chain uses TRBV15 with TRBJ2-2; TRBD1 aligns across 10 bases. Germline CDR1 LNHNV, CDR2 YYDKDF (reference sequence). The CDR3 extends over 17 amino acids. J was trimmed by 4 bases and V by 2 bases; bases with no gene match: 7.

This rearrangement joins TRBV25-1 to TRBJ2-7, with D hard to call. Trimming pared 1 base from V and 0 bases from J, leaving 7 bases between. Germline lookup yields CDR1 MGHDK and CDR2 SYGVNS. The CDR3 length is 14 residues. The CDR3 sequence: CASSELGDSYEQYF. The CDR3 coding sequence is TGTGCCAGCAGTGAATTAGGAGACTCCTACGAGCAGTACTTC.

J is TRBJ2-1 and V is TRBV27; D is perhaps TRBD2 (5 bases). The better agreement between TRBJ2-7 and the DNA end casts doubt on the J call. Germline V gives CDR1 MNHEY, CDR2 SMNVEV (reference sequence). The CDR3 extends over 13 amino acids. This CDR3 reads CASSPHIRGEQYF. In DNA form, the CDR3 reads TGTGCCAGCAGTCCCCACATCCGAGGGGAGCAGTACTTC.

Notes on this clonotype: The CDR3 does not end in the conserved phenylalanine or tryptophan, so this is likely a read error. The genes are TRBV25-1 and TRBJ2-1; D not resolved. The DNA end favors TRBJ2-7, so the J call may be wrong. The germline gives CDR1 MGHDK, CDR2 SYGVNS. There are 14 residues in the CDR3. The DNA for the CDR3 is TGTGCCAGCAGTGAATTAGGAGACTCCTACGAGCAGTACTCC. Translation gives CASSELGDSYEQYS.

The V call is TRBV6-1, the J call TRBJ2-3; TRBD1 is a possible D gene (6 bases). The V and J ends lost 0 bases and 1 base respectively, with 11 bases between them. This CDR3 is 16 amino acids long. CDR1 and CDR2 from the germline V gene are MNHNS and SASEGT. The CDR3 sequence is CASSEAQGWGTDTQYF. The CDR3 DNA reads as TGTGCCAGCAGTGAAGCACAGGGATGGGGCACAGATACGCAGTATTTT.

V is TRBV28 and J is TRBJ1-6; TRBD1 matches at 7 bases. Germline loops: CDR1 MDHEN, CDR2 SYDVKM. The junction had 3 bases not matched to a gene; V was cut back by 2 bases and J by 8 bases. This CDR3 contains 14 residues. In nucleotides, the CDR3 is TGTGCCAGCAGTTTAACGGGACAGTATTCACCCCTCCACTTT. This translates into CASSLTGQYSPLHF.

This chain uses TRBV6-1 with TRBJ1-3; a possible D gene is TRBD1 (6 bases). The CDR3 extends over 14 amino acids. V lost 7 bases to trimming and J lost 2 bases, with 12 bases between them. Germline V CDR1 and CDR2: MNHNS, SASEGT. For the CDR3, the DNA is TGTGCCAGCACCCTGGGGGCTACTGGAAACACCATATATTTT. It codes for CASTLGATGNTIYF.

The genes are TRBV6-1 and TRBJ2-5; D is undetermined. Per the germline V gene, CDR1 is MNHNS and CDR2 is SASEGT. V shed 2 bases and J shed 5 bases, with 6 bases lying between them. This CDR3 is 12 amino acids long. The CDR3 region is CASSETRETQYF. The CDR3 bases are TGTGCCAGCAGTGAAACTCGCGAGACCCAGTACTTC.

The sample holds many counts of this clonotype. The chain joins TRBV7-6 to TRBJ2-1; no reliable D call. The germline V gene encodes CDR1 SGHVS and CDR2 FNYEAQ. The CDR3 sequence is 11 residues long. V was shortened by 2 bases and J by 7 bases, with 3 bases between the two germline ends. The CDR3 spells CASSLSNEQFF. The CDR3 bases are TGTGCCAGCAGCTTATCTAATGAGCAGTTCTTC. Full variable domain (outside the CDR3, taken from reference TRBV7-6 and TRBJ2-1): GAGVSQSPRYKVTKRGQDVALRCDPISGHVSLYWYRQALGQGPEFLTYFNYEAQQDKSGLPNDRFSAERPEGSISTLTIQRTEQRDSAMYRCASSLSNEQFFGPGTRLTVL.

This clonotype was counted between two and nine times. This chain links TRBV6-1 with TRBJ1-1; 10 bases are a match to TRBD1. Per the germline V gene, CDR1 is MNHNS and CDR2 is SASEGT. The CDR3 loop spans 15 amino acids. The V segment lost 5 bases and the J segment 9 bases; nucleotides outside the gene matches: 12. The CDR3 bases are TGTGCCAGCAGTCCGAGGGGACAGGGGAATGAGAAAGCTTTCTTT. This gives the protein CASSPRGQGNEKAFF.

J is TRBJ2-1 and V is TRBV10-3, with D perhaps TRBD2 (7 bases). The J call may be incorrect, as the DNA end agrees better with TRBJ2-7. The CDR3 runs 16 residues. Germline-derived CDR1 and CDR2 are ENHRY and SYGVKD. The CDR3: CATHRAGVAAIYEQYF. The CDR3 DNA follows: TGTGCCACCCACAGGGCGGGGGTAGCGGCTATCTACGAGCAGTACTTC.

In this sample, this clonotype turned up once. The chain carries TRBV6-1 and TRBJ2-1; TRBD2 matches at 11 bases. The V segment lost 3 bases and the J segment 7 bases; nucleotides outside the gene matches: 5. The length of the CDR3 is 15 residues. Germline V gives CDR1 MNHNS, CDR2 SASEGT. The CDR3 loop reads CASSDPSGGKNEQFF. DNA for the CDR3: TGTGCCAGCAGTGACCCTAGCGGGGGGAAGAATGAGCAGTTCTTC.

With respect to this clonotype: It may be a read error: a sequence one base away is much more abundant. The rearrangement links TRBV6-1 to TRBJ2-5; TRBD2 aligns across 8 bases. Germline CDR1 and CDR2: MNHNS and SASEGT. After removal of 5 bases from V and 11 bases from J, the junction contained 16 bases not matched to a gene. The CDR3 is 15 residues long. CDR3 in amino acids: CASSPTSGVYNEQYF. Here the CDR3 DNA reads TGTGCCAGCAGTCCCACTAGCGGAGTCTACAATGAGCAGTACTTC.

V usage is TRBV7-2 and J usage is TRBJ2-1; TRBD2 aligns across 9 bases. This CDR3 spans 17 amino acids. Germline CDR1 is SGHTA and CDR2 is FQGNSA. Losses at the gene ends were 1 base for V and 8 bases for J; bases not matched to a gene: 12. The CDR3, as DNA: TGTGCCAGCAGCTTAGATGGGATTGGCGGGAGGGCCTATGAGCAGTTCTTC. This translates into CASSLDGIGGRAYEQFF.

This CDR3 reads CASSVAWTSGSMGDEQFF. The DNA of the CDR3 is TGTGCCAGCAGTGTAGCCTGGACTAGCGGGAGCATGGGCGATGAGCAGTTCTTC. The genes are TRBV6-1 and TRBJ2-1; the match to TRBD2 covers 13 bases. J lost 8 bases, V lost 4 bases, and 14 bases had no gene match. Germline CDR1 reads MNHNS; CDR2 reads SASEGT. This CDR3 contains 18 residues.

The CDR3 is CATGEGYNEQYF. The DNA for the CDR3 is TGTGCCACCGGGGAGGGCTACAATGAGCAGTACTTC. The rearrangement joins TRBV6-2 or TRBV6-3 to TRBJ2-5; 7 bases match TRBD2. Germline trimming cut 10 bases from V and 11 bases from J; bases unmatched to any gene: 13. Germline-derived CDR1 and CDR2 are MNHEY and SVGEGT. There are 12 residues in the CDR3.

This CDR3 is CASSVRDRGYGFYGELFF. The DNA of the CDR3 is TGTGCCAGCAGCGTCCGGGACAGGGGTTATGGATTTTATGGGGAGCTGTTTTTT. The rearrangement joins TRBV14 to TRBJ2-2; TRBD1 aligns across 10 bases. Germline trimming cut 5 bases from V and 8 bases from J; bases unmatched to any gene: 17. This CDR3 region has 18 residues. CDR1 and CDR2 (germline): SGHDN, FVKESK.

The genes are TRBV28 and TRBJ1-6; D is uncertain. The germline gives CDR1 MDHEN, CDR2 SYDVKM. V lost 7 bases, J lost 10 bases, and 14 bases lay in between. The CDR3 runs 13 residues. CDR3 loop: CASTPRKESPLHF. The CDR3 nucleotides read TGTGCCAGCACCCCGCGCAAGGAATCACCCCTCCACTTT.

This clonotype appeared a few times. The V and J genes are TRBV7-6 and TRBJ2-3, with TRBD2 as a possible D gene (6 bases). This CDR3 region has 17 residues. V shed 5 bases and J shed 7 bases, with 25 bases lying between them. CDR1 is SGHVS, CDR2 FNYEAQ, per germline. Written as DNA, the CDR3 is TGTGCCAGCAGCGCCCTTCCGGGCGGGGTGAGGCGGAATACGCAGTATTTT. Amino acids: CASSALPGGVRRNTQYF.

Of note for this clonotype: An end of the junction does not agree with germline; a read error may underlie this. In nucleotides, the CDR3 is TGTGCCAGCAGTGGACTATGGGGGAGGGAGGATGCGCAGTACTTT. Protein sequence: CASSGLWGREDAQYF. This chain joins TRBV6-1 and TRBJ2-3, with 7 nucleotides matching TRBD2. CDR1 is MNHNS and CDR2 is SASEGT in the germline V gene. The CDR3 covers 15 residues.

This clonotype was counted only a few times. J is TRBJ2-1 and V is TRBV19; D perhaps matches TRBD1 (5 bases). The CDR3 extends over 15 amino acids. V shed 5 bases and J shed 5 bases, with 16 bases lying between them. Germline V gene sequence: CDR1 LNHDA, CDR2 SQIVND (reference sequence). The CDR3 here is CASSPIPLGDNEQFF. CDR3 sequence (DNA): TGTGCCAGTAGTCCGATACCTCTAGGGGACAATGAGCAGTTCTTC.

The chain has TRBV27 and TRBJ2-1, with a tentative D call TRBD1 (6 bases). V was cut by 5 bases and J by 0 bases, with 23 bases left in between. CDR1 MNHEY and CDR2 SMNVEV come from the germline V gene (reference sequence). CDR3 length: 19 residues. The CDR3 bases are TGTGCCAGCAGTGTAATAGGTCTACCATTGGGGGCCTCCTACAATGAGCAGTTCTTC. Its translation is CASSVIGLPLGASYNEQFF.

The rearrangement links TRBV27 to TRBJ2-3, with 7 bases identical to TRBD2. The CDR3 has 15 residues. V gave up 7 bases and J gave up 2 bases; unmatched junction bases: 9. The germline V gene has CDR1 MNHEY and CDR2 SMNVEV (reference sequence). CDR3 sequence (DNA): TGTGCCAGCAAGTTCTCGGCGGGGGACACAGATACGCAGTATTTT. This codes for CASKFSAGDTDTQYF.

This clonotype turned up a few times. The chain carries TRBV6-1 and TRBJ1-1, with no clear D. Trimming left V 7 bases short and J 9 bases short, with 3 bases between. The CDR3 has 8 residues. Germline-derived CDR1 and CDR2 are MNHNS and SASEGT. CDR3 loop: CASKQAFF. The CDR3 DNA follows: TGTGCCAGCAAGCAAGCTTTCTTT.

The J gene is TRBJ2-1, the V gene TRBV27, with D perhaps matching TRBD1 (7 bases). The CDR3 covers 20 residues. Germline V lookup: CDR1 MNHEY, CDR2 SMNVEV (reference sequence). V was clipped by 3 bases and J by 0 bases, with 24 bases between them. The CDR3, as DNA: TGTGCCAGCAGTTTGTCCCTCAGGGGGGTTTATAGTAGCTCCTACAATGAGCAGTTCTTC. It yields the protein CASSLSLRGVYSSSYNEQFF.